These 19 T cell receptor beta chains share one sample of origin, sequenced in a study of breast tumors, draining lymph nodes, adjacent tissues. Axillary draining lymph nodes of breast cancer patients supplied the node samples. Using its own MiXCR run on the multiplex PCR reads, TCRdb lists one record per CDR3 protein. This sample has 150,000 to 200,000 distinct CDR3 sequences; around a third occur once, and the top ten carry about 3.9%. Sequencing input: axillary lymph node tissue. These receptors were obtained from a female donor with breast cancer. Some clones in this sample may be carry-over from other donors' samples.

As to this clonotype: This sequence may be a read error, since a much larger clone differs from it by one base. CDR3 region: CALEVGFGHGYTF. CDR3 bases: TGTGCCCTGGAAGTGGGCTTTGGGCATGGCTACACCTTC. The chain uses TRBV30 and TRBJ1-2, with D unresolved. V was shortened by 8 bases and J by 6 bases, with 19 bases between the two germline ends. Germline V gives CDR1 GTSNPN, CDR2 SVGIG (reference sequence). The CDR3 loop spans 13 amino acids.

In regard to this clonotype: This may be a read error: a much more frequent sequence differs by one nucleotide. The chain has TRBV7-3 and TRBJ2-1, with 13 bases that match TRBD2. Germline lookup yields CDR1 SGHTA and CDR2 FQGTGA. The CDR3 is 19 residues long. The CDR3 DNA sequence: TGTGCCAGCGGCTTAAGCCTCACTAGCGGGAGGGCCCCTTTATATGAGCAGTTCTTC. Translating it yields CASGLSLTSGRAPLYEQFF.

At least ten counts were recorded for this clonotype. The rearrangement links TRBV10-3 to TRBJ1-2; D is possibly TRBD1 (6 bases). Germline values: CDR1 ENHRY, CDR2 SYGVKD. CDR3 length: 14 amino acids. V was pared by 2 bases and J by 4 bases, with 11 bases between. The CDR3 reads CAISEGTGTYGYTF. The CDR3 DNA reads TGTGCCATCAGTGAGGGAACAGGGACCTATGGCTACACCTTC.

This clonotype was seen ten or more times. The rearrangement joins TRBV2 to TRBJ2-2; D is uncertain. Trimming shortened V by 2 bases and J by 6 bases, and 7 bases separated the two germline ends. The CDR3 covers 13 residues. From germline, CDR1 is SNHLY and CDR2 FYNNEI. As DNA, the CDR3 is TGTGCCAGCAGTGAATATTTCCCCGGGGAGCTGTTTTTT. Encoded protein: CASSEYFPGELFF.

This clonotype was recorded a few times. The chain recombines TRBV5-6 with TRBJ1-5; tentative D call: TRBD1 (6 bases). V was trimmed by 1 base and J by 4 bases, leaving 15 bases between them. CDR3 length: 16 amino acids. Germline CDR1 SGHDT, CDR2 YYEEEE. CDR3 loop: CASSLSTSRGNQPQHF. Written as DNA, the CDR3 is TGTGCCAGCAGCTTGAGTACCTCCAGGGGAAATCAGCCCCAGCATTTT.

This clonotype was observed at least ten times. The chain combines TRBV7-2 with TRBJ2-5, with D hard to call. This CDR3 spans 15 amino acids. The germline V gene encodes CDR1 SGHTA and CDR2 FQGNSA. The germline V and J ends were trimmed by 5 bases and 1 base, with 14 bases remaining between them. The chain's CDR3 is CASSQPLAAQETQYF. Written as DNA, the CDR3 is TGTGCCAGCAGCCAACCCCTTGCAGCCCAAGAGACCCAGTACTTC.

This clonotype was found many times. The genes are TRBV25-1 and TRBJ2-1; D is perhaps TRBD1 or TRBD2 (6 bases each). Germline V CDR1 and CDR2: MGHDK, SYGVNS. With 5 bases removed from V and 8 bases from J, the gap between germline ends came to 19 bases. CDR3 length: 15 residues. The CDR3 DNA reads TGTGCCAGCAGTCCATCTCGGGGGCTCTGGGATGAGCAGTTCTTC. It specifies CASSPSRGLWDEQFF.

Concerning this clonotype itself: A read error may explain this, as a much larger clone is one base away. This CDR3 is CASTHDDGEQFF. CDR3 DNA: TGTGCCAGCACCCATGATGACGGGGAGCAGTTCTTC. V and J are TRBV9 and TRBJ2-1, with D uncertain. Germline assignment: CDR1 SGDLS and CDR2 YYNGEE. The ends were cut back, 6 bases at V and 10 bases at J, with 14 bases in the middle. The CDR3 extends over 12 amino acids.

This chain uses TRBV29-1 with TRBJ1-2, with 8 bases aligning to TRBD1. Germline V gives CDR1 SQVTM, CDR2 ANQGSEA. CDR3 length: 12 residues. V dropped 5 bases and J dropped 7; count of bases not matched to a gene: 6. CDR3 loop: CSVWTGNGGYTF. The DNA of the CDR3 is TGCAGCGTTTGGACAGGGAACGGTGGCTACACCTTC.

This clonotype came up a few times. The chain recombines TRBV28 with TRBJ2-5; 8 nucleotides line up with TRBD2. Germline V gene lookup returns CDR1 MDHEN and CDR2 SYDVKM. With 6 bases clipped from V and 3 bases from J, the junction kept 9 bases outside the gene matches. The length of the CDR3 is 15 residues. The CDR3 here is CASRLPGGTEETQYF. CDR3 DNA sequence: TGTGCCAGCAGACTTCCGGGGGGGACGGAAGAGACCCAGTACTTC.

As concerns this clonotype: Because it lacks the conserved phenylalanine or tryptophan at the end, this CDR3 is likely a read error. No DNA is shown, since the ends of the CDR3 on it are uncertain; the CDR3 is the one TCRdb lists. The rearrangement uses TRBV20-1 and TRBJ1-4. Germline V gene data show CDR1 as DFQATT and CDR2 as SNEGSKA (reference sequence). Including both end residues, the CDR3 is 9 amino acids long. Here the CDR3 reads CSAIDRTNY.

The CDR3 DNA is TGCGCCAGCAGCTTATGGGGGGGGGTGCGGGATACGCAGTATTTT. Its protein product is CASSLWGGVRDTQYF. The chain uses TRBV5-1 and TRBJ2-3; 7 positions agree with TRBD2. CDR1 is SGHRS, CDR2 YFSETQ, per germline. There are 15 residues in the CDR3. V was pared by 2 bases and J by 6 bases, with 9 bases of the junction left unmatched.

Many counts were recorded for this clonotype. The V and J genes are TRBV4-2 and TRBJ2-7, with TRBD1 as a possible D gene (5 bases). The CDR3 totals 14 residues. The V gene's germline CDR1 is LGHNA and CDR2 YNFKEQ. Trimming removed 3 bases from V and 0 bases from J, with 9 bases in between. The CDR3 is CASSHRQNSYEQYF. DNA for the CDR3: TGTGCCAGCAGCCATCGACAGAACTCCTACGAGCAGTACTTC.

This clonotype was seen a handful of times. A clone one base away is much larger, so this may be a read error. The chain recombines TRBV7-9 with TRBJ2-5, with no clear D. The germline V gene encodes CDR1 SEHNR and CDR2 FQNEAQ (reference sequence). This CDR3 region has 12 residues. The DNA for the CDR3 is TGTGCCAGCAGCCGGAACCAAGAGTCCCAGTACTTC. Translating gives CASSRNQESQYF.

Only a few counts were recorded for this clonotype. This chain joins TRBV5-1 and TRBJ2-4; D is possibly TRBD2 (6 bases). Germline lookup yields CDR1 SGHRS and CDR2 YFSETQ. The V end lost 4 bases, the J end lost 7 bases, and 15 bases lay between the germline ends. The CDR3 has 14 amino acids. For the CDR3, the DNA is TGCGCCAGCAGCCCCGGGACCCGGGGGAACATTCAGTACTTC. It codes for CASSPGTRGNIQYF.

Of note for this clonotype: This may be a read error, as it is one base from a much larger clone. The chain carries TRBV5-6 and TRBJ2-7; weak D call: TRBD1 (7 bases). CDR3 length: 12 residues. Germline V gives CDR1 SGHDT, CDR2 YYEEEE. The DNA for the CDR3 is TGTGCCAGCAGGGAGGGACAGAGCGAGCATTACTTC. Its translation is CASREGQSEHYF. Using reference TRBV5-6 and TRBJ2-7 for the parts outside the CDR3, the full variable domain is DAGVTQSPTHLIKTRGQQVTLRCSPKSGHDTVSWYQQALGQGPQFIFQYYEEEERQRGNFPDRFSGHQFPNYSSELNVNALLLGDSALYLCASREGQSEHYFGPGTRLTVT.

This chain links TRBV5-8 with TRBJ1-1; 7 positions agree with TRBD1. J gave up 0 bases and V 5 bases, and 7 bases lay outside the gene matches. The CDR3 spans 15 residues. Germline CDR1 reads SGHTS; CDR2 reads YDEGEE. Here the CDR3 reads CASRPEQGLNTEAFF. The CDR3 DNA is TGTGCCAGCAGACCGGAACAGGGGCTGAACACTGAAGCTTTCTTT.

The chain links TRBV12-3 or TRBV12-4 to TRBJ2-5, with TRBD2 matching over 13 bases. The CDR3 totals 17 residues. Trimming removed 3 bases from V and 2 bases from J; junction bases left unmatched: 6. CDR3 amino acids: CASSFTSGRVEQETQYF. CDR3 nucleotide sequence: TGTGCCAGCAGTTTTACTAGCGGGAGGGTCGAGCAAGAGACCCAGTACTTC.

The gene calls are TRBV10-3 and TRBJ2-3; unclear D gene. Trimming shortened V by 6 bases and J by 4 bases, and 14 bases separated the two germline ends. Germline V gene data show CDR1 as ENHRY and CDR2 as SYGVKD. CDR3 length: 14 amino acids. CDR3 DNA: TGTGCCATCAGAGTCAGCCCACGGTCAGATACGCAGTATTTT. Amino acid sequence: CAIRVSPRSDTQYF.